This entry describes one T cell receptor (beta chain). Profiling relied on immunoSEQ multiplex PCR, and the TCRdb table lists in-frame clones only, not all of them. Among fewer than 200,000 clones, around nine tenths were seen once, and the ten largest hold 2.5% to 3%. The sample is drawn from a study of blood T cell repertoires in COVID-19. Trimming pared 0 bases from V and 3 bases from J, leaving 14 bases between. The CDR3 has 16 residues. The germline gives CDR1 MNHEY, CDR2 SMNVEV (reference sequence). The receptor was isolated from a man aged 35-49 years with active or convalescent COVID-19. This rearrangement joins TRBV27 to TRBJ1-1; a possible D gene is TRBD1 (5 bases). Sequencing input: peripheral blood. The DNA of the CDR3 is TGTGCCAGCAGTTTATCGGGAAGCAGGGCTGACACTGAAGCTTTCTTT. Amino acids: CASSLSGSRADTEAFF.